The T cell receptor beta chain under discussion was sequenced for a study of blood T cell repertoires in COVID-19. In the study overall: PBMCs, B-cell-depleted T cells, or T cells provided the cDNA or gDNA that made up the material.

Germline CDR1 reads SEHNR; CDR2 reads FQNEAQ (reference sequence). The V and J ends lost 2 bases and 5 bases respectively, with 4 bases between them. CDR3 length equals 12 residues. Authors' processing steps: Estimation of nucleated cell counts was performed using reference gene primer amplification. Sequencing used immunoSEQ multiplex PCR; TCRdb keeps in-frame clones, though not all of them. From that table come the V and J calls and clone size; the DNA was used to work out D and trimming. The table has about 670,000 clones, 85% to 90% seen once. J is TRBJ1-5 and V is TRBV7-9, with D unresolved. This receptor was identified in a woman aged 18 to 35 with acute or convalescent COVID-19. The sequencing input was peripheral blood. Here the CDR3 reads CASSLFDQPQHF. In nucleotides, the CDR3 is TGTGCCAGCAGCTTATTCGATCAGCCCCAGCATTTT.